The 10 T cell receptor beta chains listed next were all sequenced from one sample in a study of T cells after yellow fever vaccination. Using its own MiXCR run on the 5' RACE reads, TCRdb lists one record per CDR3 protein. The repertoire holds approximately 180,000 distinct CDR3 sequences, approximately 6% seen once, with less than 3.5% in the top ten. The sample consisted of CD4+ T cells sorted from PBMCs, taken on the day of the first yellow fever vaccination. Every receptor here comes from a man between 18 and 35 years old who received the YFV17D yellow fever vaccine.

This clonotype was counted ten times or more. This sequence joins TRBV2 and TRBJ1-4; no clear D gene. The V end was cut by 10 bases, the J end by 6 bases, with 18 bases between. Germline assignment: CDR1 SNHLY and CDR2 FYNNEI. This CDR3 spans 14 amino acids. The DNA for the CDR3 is TGTGCCACTCTCCCCGGGAGGTGGGATGAAAAACTGTTTTTT. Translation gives CATLPGRWDEKLFF.

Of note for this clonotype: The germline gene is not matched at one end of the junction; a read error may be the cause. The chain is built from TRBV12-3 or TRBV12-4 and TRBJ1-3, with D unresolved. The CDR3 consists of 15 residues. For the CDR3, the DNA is TGTGCCAGCAGCTTAGGACGGTTCTCTGGAAACACCATATATTTT. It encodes CASSLGRFSGNTIYF.

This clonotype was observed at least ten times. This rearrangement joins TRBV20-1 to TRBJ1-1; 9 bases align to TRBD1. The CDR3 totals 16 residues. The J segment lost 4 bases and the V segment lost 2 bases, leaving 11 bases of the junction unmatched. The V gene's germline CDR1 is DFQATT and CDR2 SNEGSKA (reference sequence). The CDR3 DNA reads TGCAGTGCTAGAAACAGGGGGCGCGGTTTGGGCACTGAAGCTTTCTTT. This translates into CSARNRGRGLGTEAFF.

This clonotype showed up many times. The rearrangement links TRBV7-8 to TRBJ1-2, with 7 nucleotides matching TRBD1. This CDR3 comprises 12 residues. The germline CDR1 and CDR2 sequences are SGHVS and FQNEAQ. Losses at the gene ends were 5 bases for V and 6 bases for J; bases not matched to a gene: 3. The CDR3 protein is CASSRQGDGYTF. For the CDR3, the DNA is TGTGCCAGCAGCCGGCAGGGGGATGGCTACACCTTC.

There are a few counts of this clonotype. The CDR3 nucleotides read TGTGCCAGCAGTTACGGCAATGACAGCTTGGGTGAAAAACTGTTTTTT. Translated, it gives CASSYGNDSLGEKLFF. The chain carries TRBV6-8 and TRBJ1-4; D perhaps matches TRBD1 (5 bases). The CDR3 is 16 amino acids. Germline loops: CDR1 MNHGY, CDR2 SAAAGT. Trimming removed 2 bases at V and 7 bases at J, with 17 bases between.

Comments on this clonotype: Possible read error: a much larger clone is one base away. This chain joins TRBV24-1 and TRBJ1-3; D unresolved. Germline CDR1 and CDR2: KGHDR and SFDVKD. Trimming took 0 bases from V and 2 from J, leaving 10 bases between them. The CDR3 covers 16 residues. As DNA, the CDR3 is TGTGCCACCAGTGATTTGTCAGAACCTCCTGGAAACACCATATATTTT. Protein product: CATSDLSEPPGNTIYF.

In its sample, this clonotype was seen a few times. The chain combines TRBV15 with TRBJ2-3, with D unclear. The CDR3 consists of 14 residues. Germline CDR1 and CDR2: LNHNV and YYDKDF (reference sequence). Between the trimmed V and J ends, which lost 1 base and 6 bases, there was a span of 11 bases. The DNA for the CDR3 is TGTGCCACCAGCAGAGGGAACGGGCTGGATACGCAGTATTTT. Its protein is CATSRGNGLDTQYF. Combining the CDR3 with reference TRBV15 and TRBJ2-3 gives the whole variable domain DAMVIQNPRYQVTQFGKPVTLSCSQTLNHNVMYWYQQKSSQAPKLLFHYYDKDFNNEADTPDNFQSRRPNTSFCFLDIRSPGLGDTAMYLCATSRGNGLDTQYFGPGTRLTVL.

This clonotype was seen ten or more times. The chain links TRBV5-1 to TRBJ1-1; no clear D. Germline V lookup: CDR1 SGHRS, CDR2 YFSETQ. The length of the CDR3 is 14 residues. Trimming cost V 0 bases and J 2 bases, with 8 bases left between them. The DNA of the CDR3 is TGCGCCAGCAGCTTGGATTTATATAACACTGAAGCTTTCTTT. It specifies CASSLDLYNTEAFF. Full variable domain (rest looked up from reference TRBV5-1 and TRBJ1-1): KAGVTQTPRYLIKTRGQQVTLSCSPISGHRSVSWYQQTPGQGLQFLFEYFSETQRNKGNFPGRFSGRQFSNSRSEMNVSTLELGDSALYLCASSLDLYNTEAFFGQGTRLTVV.

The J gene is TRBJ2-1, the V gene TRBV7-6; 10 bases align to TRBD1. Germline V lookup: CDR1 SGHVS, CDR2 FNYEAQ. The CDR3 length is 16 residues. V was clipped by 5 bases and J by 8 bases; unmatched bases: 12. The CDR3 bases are TGTGCCAGCAGCCTCCTTTGGGGACAGGGGACTTATGAGCAGTTCTTC. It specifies CASSLLWGQGTYEQFF.

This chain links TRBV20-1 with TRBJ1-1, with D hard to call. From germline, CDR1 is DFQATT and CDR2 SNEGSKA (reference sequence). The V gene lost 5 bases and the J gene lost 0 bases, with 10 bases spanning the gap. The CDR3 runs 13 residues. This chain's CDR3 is CSAPQFMNTEAFF. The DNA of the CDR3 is TGCAGTGCTCCACAGTTCATGAACACTGAAGCTTTCTTT.